A single sample gave rise to the 2 T cell receptor delta chains below, sequenced in a study of Vδ1+ human thymocytes. Study results and limitations: Thymic TRG and TRD repertoires appeared highly polyclonal.

No cognate antigen is known for these TCRs. The template was reverse-transcribed extracted RNA. CDR3 amplicons came from multiplex PCR with pooled V-gene forward and constant-region reverse primers. TCRdb reanalysed the multiplex PCR reads with CATT. The sample consists of about 55,000 delta-chain clones, about 15% of them appearing once. Specimen: Vdelta1+ gamma-delta thymocytes from the thymus. Subset described: FACS-sorted CD3+ TCRalphabeta- TCRVdelta1+ TCRVdelta2- thymocytes. The source of these receptors is a boy under two years old who had congenital heart surgery.

The V and J genes are TRDV1 and TRDJ1; the match to TRDD2 covers 7 bases. Germline V gene data show CDR1 as TSWWSYY and CDR2 as QGS. The junction had 16 bases not matched to a gene; V was cut back by 1 base and J by 8 bases. CDR3 length equals 17 residues. CDR3 nucleotide sequence: TGTGCTCTTGGGGAACCCCTTTCCTACGGTGGGGCGCGCAAACTCATCTTT. Amino acid sequence: CALGEPLSYGGARKLIF.

This rearrangement joins TRDV1 to TRDJ1; tentatively, D is TRDD3 (5 bases). The CDR3 length is 13 residues. From germline, CDR1 is TSWWSYY and CDR2 QGS. V dropped 2 bases and J dropped 5 bases, with 9 bases sitting between them. The CDR3 sequence is CALGEGIQDKLIF. The CDR3 DNA is TGTGCTCTTGGGGAAGGGATTCAGGATAAACTCATCTTT.